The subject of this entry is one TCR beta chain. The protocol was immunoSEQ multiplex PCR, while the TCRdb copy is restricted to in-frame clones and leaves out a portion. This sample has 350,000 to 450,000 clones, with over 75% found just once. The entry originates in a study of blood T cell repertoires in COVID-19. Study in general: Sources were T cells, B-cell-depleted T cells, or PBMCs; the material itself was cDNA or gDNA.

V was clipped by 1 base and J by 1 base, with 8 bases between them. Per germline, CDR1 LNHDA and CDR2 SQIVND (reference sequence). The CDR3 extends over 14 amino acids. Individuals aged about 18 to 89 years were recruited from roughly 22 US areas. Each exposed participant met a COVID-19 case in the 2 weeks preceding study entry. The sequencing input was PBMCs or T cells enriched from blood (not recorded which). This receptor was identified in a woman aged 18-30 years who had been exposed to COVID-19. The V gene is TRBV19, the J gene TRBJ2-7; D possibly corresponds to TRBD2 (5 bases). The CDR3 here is CASSIARGSYEQYF. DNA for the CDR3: TGTGCCAGTAGTATAGCCCGGGGATCCTACGAGCAGTACTTC.